One and the same sample provided the 11 T cell receptor beta chains below, sequenced in a study of sequential checkpoint blockade in melanoma. Only in-frame clones appear in the TCRdb table, and some are missing; sequencing was by immunoSEQ multiplex PCR. The repertoire includes approximately 19,000 clones, roughly 28% of them detected once, and around 6.7% sits in the top ten. The treatment: randomized to nivolumab then ipilimumab (arm A) or the reverse (arm B). The specimen comprised tumor tissue (inferred from file names), sampled from a patient given nivolumab and ipilimumab in sequence. These receptors were taken from a human donor with melanoma.

This clone occurred a few times. The chain is built from TRBV28 and TRBJ1-2; 10 nucleotides agree with TRBD1. With 6 bases clipped from V and 8 bases from J, the junction kept 12 bases outside the gene matches. Germline lookup yields CDR1 MDHEN and CDR2 SYDVKM. This CDR3 spans 15 amino acids. The CDR3 loop is CASRRQGALMGGYTF. The CDR3 DNA is TGTGCCAGCAGACGACAGGGGGCGCTGATGGGCGGCTACACCTTC.

This clone is categorized as medium-sized. This sequence joins TRBV6-8 and TRBJ2-7, with 11 bases aligning to TRBD2. The CDR3 runs to 19 residues. Per the germline V gene, CDR1 is MNHGY and CDR2 is SAAAGT. The V segment lost 2 bases and the J segment 1 base; nucleotides outside the gene matches: 13. The CDR3, as DNA: TGTGCCAGCAGTTACGCGATCGCGGCTAGCGGGAGGTGGTCCTACGAGCAGTACTTC. Residues: CASSYAIAASGRWSYEQYF.

The chain links TRBV19 to TRBJ2-5; weak D call: TRBD1 (6 bases). Germline assignment: CDR1 LNHDA and CDR2 SQIVND (reference sequence). The V end was cut by 4 bases, the J end by 2 bases, with 14 bases between. This CDR3 spans 15 amino acids. CDR3 residues: CASSTRRTAQETQYF. The CDR3 nucleotides are TGTGCCAGTAGTACCCGTCGGACAGCACAAGAGACCCAGTACTTC.

This rearrangement joins TRBV29-1 to TRBJ2-2; D is perhaps TRBD2 (5 bases). Germline V gene sequence: CDR1 SQVTM, CDR2 ANQGSEA. The CDR3 is 14 amino acids. Trimming removed 4 bases at V and 3 bases at J, with 12 bases between. The CDR3 loop reads CSVVETTDTGELFF. DNA of the CDR3: TGCAGCGTTGTAGAGACTACCGACACCGGGGAGCTGTTTTTT.

There are a few counts of this clone. The chain combines TRBV1 with TRBJ1-2; the table's D call, TRBD1, was not checked against the DNA. TRBV1 is noted as a pseudogene. This CDR3 contains 13 residues. CDR3 in DNA: TGCGCCAGCAGCCAAGACAGGGACTATGGCTACACCTTC. Protein: CASSQDRDYGYTF.

This clone has just a few counts. The V gene is TRBV9, the J gene TRBJ2-2; TRBD1 matches at 10 bases. The germline V gene encodes CDR1 SGDLS and CDR2 YYNGEE. V lost 4 bases to trimming and J lost 6 bases; unmatched junction nucleotides: 15. The CDR3 is made up of 18 amino acids. The CDR3 coding sequence is TGTGCCAGCAGCCTAGGGTCTCCGGGACAGGGGCCGGCCGGGGAGCTGTTTTTT. Protein sequence: CASSLGSPGQGPAGELFF.

This clone is labeled medium-sized. The chain uses TRBV18 and TRBJ1-5; TRBD1 aligns across 7 bases. The V gene end was trimmed by 6 bases and the J gene end by 1 base; junction bases not matched to a gene: 6. This CDR3 has 15 residues. Germline V gene data show CDR1 as KGHSH and CDR2 as LQKENI. CDR3 DNA sequence: TGTGCCAGCTCTCGACAGGGCTGGAGCAATCAGCCCCAGCATTTT. Protein product: CASSRQGWSNQPQHF. The entire variable domain, with the rest obtained from reference TRBV18 and TRBJ1-5, is as follows: NAGVMQNPRHLVRRRGQEARLRCSPMKGHSHVYWYRQLPEEGLKFMVYLQKENIIDESGMPKERFSAEFPKEGPSILRIQQVVRGDSAAYFCASSRQGWSNQPQHFGDGTRLSIL.

This clone was seen more than once but under ten times. This CDR3 reads CASSSGPVSYEQYF. In DNA, the CDR3 is TGTGCCAGCAGCTCGGGACCAGTCTCCTACGAGCAGTACTTC. The chain uses TRBV2 and TRBJ2-7, with D possibly being TRBD1 or TRBD2 (5 bases each). V was cut by 6 bases and J by 0 bases, with 12 bases left in between. Germline V lookup: CDR1 SNHLY, CDR2 FYNNEI. This CDR3 is built from 14 residues.

V and J are TRBV6-8 and TRBJ1-2; TRBD1 is a possible D gene (6 bases). Trimming removed 0 bases from V and 5 bases from J, with 10 bases in between. The CDR3 is 14 residues long. Looked up from germline, CDR1 is MNHGY and CDR2 is SAAAGT. The CDR3 reads CASSYSRGGYGYTF. Here the CDR3 DNA reads TGTGCCAGCAGTTACTCGAGAGGGGGTTATGGCTACACCTTC.

In its sample, this clone was seen a few times. This chain joins TRBV5-1 and TRBJ1-1; possibly TRBD1 for D (5 bases). This CDR3 has 15 amino acids. In germline, CDR1 is SGHRS, CDR2 YFSETQ. The V end lost 3 bases, the J end lost 5 bases, and 17 bases lay between the germline ends. CDR3 in DNA: TGCGCCAGCAGCTCTCTCTCAGGGATCGGAACTGAAGCTTTCTTT. It yields the protein CASSSLSGIGTEAFF.

This clone was observed a few times. The chain links TRBV6-8 to TRBJ2-7; 10 nucleotides agree with TRBD1. The CDR3 length is 12 residues. V shed 8 bases, J shed 4 bases, and the junction held 2 bases outside the gene matches. Germline V CDR1 and CDR2: MNHGY, SAAAGT. The CDR3 DNA sequence: TGTGCCAGCGGGACAGGGGAGTACGAGCAGTACTTC. Translation gives CASGTGEYEQYF.